The 6 T cell receptor beta chains listed next were all sequenced from one sample in a study of CD8 T cells in Susac syndrome (dated by TCRdb to about 2019). Preparation of the library involved the immunoSEQ multiplex PCR assay. RNA was extracted with the RNeasy kit and 0.5 to 1 ug was reverse transcribed using random hexamers. TCRdb took the public reads, trimmed them with fastp at Q25, ran MiXCR for clone calling and kept in-frame beta chains. Every CDR3 protein is listed once, alongside the most common genes and DNA of its rows. In all, the sample holds some 200,000 distinct CDR3 sequences, and 92% of those were seen once. The ten most abundant clones make up roughly 0.13% of the sample. The specimen sequenced was CD8+ T cells from PBMCs. All receptors come from a human donor with multiple sclerosis.

The chain employs TRBV12-3 or TRBV12-4 and TRBJ2-2, with D possibly called TRBD1 or TRBD2 (5 bases each). The CDR3 totals 16 residues. V lost 9 bases and J lost 5, with 22 bases in between. CDR3 region: CASTEWDVLRTGELFF. The DNA for the CDR3 is TGTGCCAGTACTGAATGGGACGTCCTACGGACCGGGGAGCTGTTTTTT.

V usage is TRBV6-2 or TRBV6-3 and J usage is TRBJ2-1; 9 bases are shared with TRBD2. Germline assignment: CDR1 MNHEY and CDR2 SVGEGT. This CDR3 comprises 15 residues. J gave up 8 bases and V 2 bases, and 7 bases lay outside the gene matches. The CDR3 coding sequence is TGTGCCAGCAGTTACCCGGCGGGGGGGCTCTATGAGCAGTTCTTC. Protein sequence: CASSYPAGGLYEQFF.

The gene calls are TRBV9 and TRBJ2-3; D is uncertain. The CDR3 totals 14 residues. Germline assignment: CDR1 SGDLS and CDR2 YYNGEE. Trimming left V 4 bases short and J 5 bases short, with 14 bases between. For the CDR3, the DNA is TGTGCCAGCAGCTCCCAAAGCCGCAAAGATACGCAGTATTTT. The encoded protein is CASSSQSRKDTQYF.

The chain links TRBV7-9 to TRBJ2-7; TRBD2 matches at 7 bases. The V gene's germline CDR1 is SEHNR and CDR2 FQNEAQ (reference sequence). V dropped 5 bases and J dropped 7; count of bases not matched to a gene: 14. This CDR3 spans 15 amino acids. CDR3 residues: CASSPRGTGGREQYF. The CDR3, as DNA: TGTGCCAGCAGCCCGAGGGGTACGGGAGGAAGGGAGCAGTACTTC.

V and J are TRBV19 and TRBJ2-1, with 9 bases fitting TRBD1. CDR1 is LNHDA, CDR2 SQIVND, per germline (reference sequence). The junction had 10 bases not matched to a gene; V was cut back by 7 bases and J by 6 bases. The CDR3 totals 15 residues. The CDR3 region has the DNA TGTGCCAGTACCAGTATGTGGACAGGGGTCAATGAGCAGTTCTTC. This sequence encodes CASTSMWTGVNEQFF. The full variable domain, in which reference TRBV19 and TRBJ2-1 provide the parts outside the CDR3, is DGGITQSPKYLFRKEGQNVTLSCEQNLNHDAMYWYRQDPGQGLRLIYYSQIVNDFQKGDIAEGYSVSREKKESFPLTVTSAQKNPTAFYLCASTSMWTGVNEQFFGPGTRLTVL.

This clonotype showed up just once. The chain is built from TRBV13 and TRBJ2-1, with a tentative D call TRBD2 (7 bases). This CDR3 has 14 residues. V lost 5 bases and J lost 4, with 12 bases in between. In germline, CDR1 is PRHDT, CDR2 FYEKMQ (reference sequence). The CDR3 reads CASSPEGGYNEQFF. As DNA, the CDR3 is TGTGCCAGCAGCCCCGAGGGGGGGTACAATGAGCAGTTCTTC.